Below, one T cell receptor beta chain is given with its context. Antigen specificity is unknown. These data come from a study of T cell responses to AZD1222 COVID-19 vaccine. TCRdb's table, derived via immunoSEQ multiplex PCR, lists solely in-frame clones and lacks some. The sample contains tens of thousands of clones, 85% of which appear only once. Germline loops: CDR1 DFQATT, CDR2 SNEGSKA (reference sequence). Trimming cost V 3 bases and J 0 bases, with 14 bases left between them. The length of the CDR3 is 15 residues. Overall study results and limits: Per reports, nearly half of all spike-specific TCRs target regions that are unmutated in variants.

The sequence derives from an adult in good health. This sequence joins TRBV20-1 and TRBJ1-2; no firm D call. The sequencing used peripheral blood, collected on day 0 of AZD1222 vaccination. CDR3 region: CSASRRRSPNYGYTF. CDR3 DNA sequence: TGCAGTGCTAGTCGCAGACGGAGCCCTAACTATGGCTACACCTTC.